This passage covers 10 T cell receptor beta chains from one sample sequenced in a study of regulatory T cells in long-lasting Graves disease. According to the study, TCR beta libraries were built with iRepertoire HTBI primers and CDR3-region Arm-PCR. TCRdb processed the multiplex PCR reads anew with MiXCR; each CDR3 protein has one entry. The top ten hold about 6.6% of the sample, which has around 450,000 distinct CDR3 sequences, about 22% seen once. The time point: persistent/refractory GD, antithyroid drugs over 5 years with positive TRAb. Following extraction of RNA from PBMCs, that RNA was used to make the TCR library. Sequenced here: peripheral blood mononuclear cells (PBMCs), sampled when the disease was refractory, from a patient treated with antithyroid drugs. Every receptor here comes from a female donor with Graves disease.

This clonotype was seen a few times. The chain couples TRBV18 to TRBJ2-1, with 7 bases fitting TRBD1. Per the germline V gene, CDR1 is KGHSH and CDR2 is LQKENI. Trimming took 2 bases from V and 4 from J; bases not matched to a gene: 5. The CDR3 covers 15 residues. Here the CDR3 DNA reads TGTGCCAGCTCACCAGAGGGGGCTTGGTACAATGAGCAGTTCTTC. This gives the protein CASSPEGAWYNEQFF.

This clonotype has ten or more counts. This rearrangement joins TRBV11-2 to TRBJ2-5; no clear D gene. The CDR3 consists of 12 residues. Per germline, CDR1 SGHAT and CDR2 FQNNGV. Trimming removed 9 bases at V and 1 base at J, with 9 bases between. The CDR3 is CASTASQETQYF. CDR3 in DNA: TGTGCCAGTACGGCCTCCCAAGAGACCCAGTACTTC.

At least ten counts were recorded for this clonotype. V is TRBV2 and J is TRBJ1-5; no clear D gene. V lost 7 bases and J 0 bases, leaving 13 bases between the germline ends. The V gene's germline CDR1 is SNHLY and CDR2 FYNNEI. CDR3 size: 15 residues. The CDR3 region is CASTPGIYSNQPQHF. The CDR3 DNA is TGTGCCAGCACCCCCGGAATTTATAGCAATCAGCCCCAGCATTTT.

DNA for the CDR3: TGTGCCGCCGGAGTAGCGGTCACCGGGGAGCTGTTTTTT. This encodes CAAGVAVTGELFF. This chain uses TRBV7-8 with TRBJ2-2; D is possibly TRBD2 (6 bases). Per the germline V gene, CDR1 is SGHVS and CDR2 is FQNEAQ. This CDR3 has 13 amino acids. V was pared by 11 bases and J by 4 bases, with 14 bases between.

This clonotype came up many times. The chain has TRBV11-1 and TRBJ1-1; 7 bases are shared with TRBD1. In germline, CDR1 is SGHAT, CDR2 FQDESV (reference sequence). The CDR3 is 14 residues long. Trimming at V came to 5 bases and at J to 5 bases, leaving 8 bases not matched to a gene. In DNA, the CDR3 is TGTGCCAGCAGCCACCGGACAGGTTGGACTGAAGCTTTCTTT. This codes for CASSHRTGWTEAFF.

The V gene is TRBV19, the J gene TRBJ1-6, with 8 bases aligning to TRBD1. The CDR3 is 15 amino acids. Germline values: CDR1 LNHDA, CDR2 SQIVND (reference sequence). With V trimmed by 3 bases and J by 7 bases, 5 bases remained unmatched. The DNA of the CDR3 is TGTGCCAGTAGTATTTGGACAGGGAAGAATTCACCCCTCCACTTT. It is translated as CASSIWTGKNSPLHF.

This clonotype turned up a few times. The chain joins TRBV6-9 to TRBJ2-5; D remains ambiguous. CDR1 and CDR2 (germline): MNHGY, SVAAGI. The V end lost 3 bases, the J end lost 1 base, and 9 bases lay between the germline ends. This CDR3 is 14 amino acids long. The CDR3 DNA sequence: TGTGCCAGCAGTTACTCTGGGGTCCAAGAGACCCAGTACTTC. Protein product: CASSYSGVQETQYF.

This clonotype was seen repeatedly, ten times or more. The DNA for the CDR3 is TGTGCCAGCAGCCGCTACGGGACAGGGGGCAAGGGGTATGGCTACACCTTC. Encoded protein: CASSRYGTGGKGYGYTF. J is TRBJ1-2 and V is TRBV11-3, with 12 bases lining up with TRBD1. The J segment lost 5 bases and the V segment lost 5 bases, leaving 12 bases of the junction unmatched. The CDR3 is made up of 17 amino acids. Germline V CDR1 and CDR2: SGHNT, YENEEA.

V gene TRBV19 combines with J gene TRBJ2-7, with TRBD1 matching 9 bases. V was pared by 5 bases and J by 5 bases, with 10 bases of the junction left unmatched. CDR1 LNHDA and CDR2 SQIVND come from the germline V gene (reference sequence). The CDR3 has 15 amino acids. The CDR3 DNA sequence: TGTGCCAGTAGTGTGGTGGGACAGGGACAAGACGAGCAGTACTTC. The encoded protein is CASSVVGQGQDEQYF.

In nucleotides, the CDR3 is TGTGCCAGCAGCTTAACGGTGTTCGGGGATCGGTCGAACACCGGGGAGCTGTTTTTT. Translation: CASSLTVFGDRSNTGELFF. J is TRBJ2-2 and V is TRBV7-3; D possibly corresponds to TRBD2 (5 bases). Germline CDR1 reads SGHTA; CDR2 reads FQGTGA. CDR3 length: 19 residues. The V end lost 0 bases, the J end lost 0 bases, and 17 bases lay between the germline ends.